This T cell receptor (beta chain) was captured by sequencing in a study of response to subunit inactivated influenza vaccine. Study findings and constraints: Only a handful of new T cells, the authors suggested, are recruited with each seasonal influenza vaccination.

This CDR3 is 12 amino acids long. Germline V lookup: CDR1 SQVTM, CDR2 ANQGSEA. V trimming: 6 bases; J trimming: 3 bases; junction bases outside the gene matches: 5. TCRdb reprocessed the RT-PCR reads via MiXCR and lists one record per CDR3 protein. The sample comprises a few hundred thousand distinct CDR3 sequences, less than 15% of which are singletons, and 11% rests with the top ten. This clonotype has more than one count but fewer than ten. What it binds is not known. The rearrangement links TRBV29-1 to TRBJ2-7, with 7 bases identical to TRBD1. The TCR was taken from a man aged 45-65 years who received an inactivated influenza vaccine. Specimen: PBMCs from blood, collected 11 to 12 days after vaccination. CDR3 coding DNA: TGCAGCGTCGCCGGGACAGACTACGAGCAGTACTTC. Translating gives CSVAGTDYEQYF.